This TCR beta chain was identified during a study of cytomegalovirus exposure and HLA in healthy donors. To note about this clone: Its antigen is currently unknown.

The method was immunoSEQ multiplex PCR; TCRdb's version includes in-frame clones alone and lacks a portion of them. The sample has about 60,000 clones; more than 75% are singletons. Study observations and caveats: High sensitivity and specificity were reportedly achieved when the classifier diagnosed cytomegalovirus status.

This sequence originates from a man aged 18 to 30 in good health and CMV-seronegative. Sequenced: PBMCs.

The CDR3 loop reads CASSDGGGNTEAFF. For the CDR3, the DNA is TGTGCCAGCAGTGATGGTGGCGGAAACACTGAAGCTTTCTTT. This chain joins TRBV6-1 and TRBJ1-1; unclear D gene. From germline, CDR1 is MNHNS and CDR2 SASEGT. The V gene lost 3 bases and the J gene lost 2 bases, with 10 bases spanning the gap. The CDR3 consists of 14 residues.